The TCR beta chain described here comes from a study of blood T cell repertoires in COVID-19. About the study: The origin of the acute and convalescent COVID-19 samples was the United States, Italy and Spain. PBMCs, B-cell-depleted T cells, or T cells provided the cDNA or gDNA that made up the material.

Authors' methods: Amplified reference gene primers provided the basis for estimating nucleated cell counts. Measured with immunoSEQ multiplex PCR; TCRdb has only the in-frame clones, and not every one. The V and J calls and clone size are taken from that table; D and trimming were inferred from the DNA. The sample lists around 150,000 clones, 80% to 90% occurring once. The CDR3 spans 16 residues. V dropped 0 bases and J dropped 3 bases, with 10 bases sitting between them. The V gene's germline CDR1 is KGHDR and CDR2 SFDVKD. The TCR comes from a man in his 70s with acute or convalescent COVID-19. The gene calls are TRBV24-1 and TRBJ2-2; the D gene is possibly TRBD1 (6 bases). Sequenced: peripheral blood. CDR3 coding DNA: TGTGCCACCAGTGATTTGGCCGGACAGCACACCGGGGAGCTGTTTTTT. Translating gives CATSDLAGQHTGELFF.